The rows below give T cell receptor beta chains drawn from one sample of a study of metastatic and nonmetastatic thyroid tumors. TCRdb reanalyzed the PCR reads via MiXCR. The sample includes roughly 5,100 clones, approximately 22% of them seen just once. Sequences were obtained from tumor tissue. The receptors were sampled from a male donor with papillary thyroid cancer or a benign thyroid nodule (not recorded which). Some clones in this sample may be carry-over from other donors' samples. Each CDR3 is given with its conserved first and last residue. A D gene is named only where the DNA matches it firmly. Rows give clone size only sometimes, using once, few, many, or a class for an expanded clone.

clone size: medium-sized; D gene: TRBD2; V gene: TRBV28; J gene: TRBJ2-1; CDR3 protein: CASSGTSVTYNEQFF; CDR3 DNA: TGTGCCAGCAGTGGGACTAGCGTCACCTACAATGAGCAGTTCTTC
clone size: medium-sized; D gene: TRBD2; V gene: TRBV3-1; J gene: TRBJ2-1; CDR3 protein: CASSQVEETSGRDEQFF; CDR3 DNA: TGTGCCAGCAGCCAAGTTGAGGAGACTAGCGGCCGGGATGAGCAGTTCTTC
clone size: -; D gene: TRBD2; V gene: TRBV9; J gene: TRBJ2-3; CDR3 protein: CASSPLSGRAGDTQYF; CDR3 DNA: TGTGCCAGTAGCCCTCTTAGCGGGAGGGCCGGAGATACGCAGTATTTT
clone size: -; D gene: TRBD2; V gene: TRBV12-3/TRBV12-4; J gene: TRBJ2-7; CDR3 protein: CAIKTSGILEQYF; CDR3 DNA: TGTGCCATCAAGACTAGCGGGATTCTCGAGCAGTACTTC
clone size: -; D gene: -; V gene: TRBV5-1; J gene: TRBJ1-2; CDR3 protein: CASSLGVTNYGYTF; CDR3 DNA: TGCGCCAGCAGCTTGGGGGTCACTAACTATGGCTACACCTTC
clone size: large; D gene: -; V gene: TRBV7-6; J gene: TRBJ2-3; CDR3 protein: CASSLVGAVLYSTDTQYF; CDR3 DNA: TGTGCCAGCAGCTTAGTAGGAGCCGTCCTCTATAGCACAGATACGCAGTATTTT
clone size: -; D gene: -; V gene: TRBV7-2; J gene: TRBJ1-1; CDR3 protein: CASSPGAGTEAFF; CDR3 DNA: TGTGCCAGCAGCCCAGGGGCAGGCACTGAAGCTTTCTTT
clone size: -; D gene: -; V gene: TRBV6-5; J gene: TRBJ1-1; CDR3 protein: CASSYSTRTEAFF; CDR3 DNA: TGTGCCAGCAGTTACTCGACCCGGACTGAAGCTTTCTTT
clone size: many; D gene: -; V gene: TRBV7-9; J gene: TRBJ1-4; CDR3 protein: CASSPGPGIATNEKLFF; CDR3 DNA: TGTGCCAGCAGCCCCGGCCCCGGGATTGCAACTAATGAAAAACTGTTTTTT
clone size: many; D gene: -; V gene: TRBV19; J gene: TRBJ1-4; CDR3 protein: CASSIKQGGLEKLFF; CDR3 DNA: TGTGCCAGTAGTATCAAACAGGGAGGACTTGAAAAACTGTTTTTT
clone size: -; D gene: -; V gene: TRBV13; J gene: TRBJ2-3; CDR3 protein: CASRSSWFRSRADTQYF; CDR3 DNA: TGTGCCAGCAGATCCTCATGGTTCCGTTCAAGGGCAGATACGCAGTATTTT
clone size: -; D gene: TRBD2; V gene: TRBV28; J gene: TRBJ2-7; CDR3 protein: CASSPGTSGYEQYF; CDR3 DNA: TGTGCCAGCAGTCCCGGCACTAGCGGCTATGAGCAGTACTTC
clone size: many; D gene: TRBD2; V gene: TRBV11-3; J gene: TRBJ2-7; CDR3 protein: CASSSWTSDYEQYF; CDR3 DNA: TGTGCCAGCAGCTCGTGGACTAGCGACTACGAGCAGTACTTC
clone size: many; D gene: TRBD2; V gene: TRBV10-3; J gene: TRBJ2-2; CDR3 protein: CAISPFWREETRELFF; CDR3 DNA: TGTGCCATCAGCCCTTTTTGGCGGGAGGAGACCCGGGAGCTGTTTTTT
clone size: many; D gene: -; V gene: TRBV25-1; J gene: TRBJ1-2; CDR3 protein: CASSGVRPFGGVGYTF; CDR3 DNA: TGTGCCAGCAGTGGGGTCAGGCCATTCGGGGGTGTCGGCTACACCTTC
clone size: few; D gene: -; V gene: TRBV18; J gene: TRBJ1-4; CDR3 protein: CASSPYSGEINEKLFF; CDR3 DNA: TGTGCCAGCTCACCCTACTCAGGGGAAATTAATGAAAAACTGTTTTTT
clone size: -; D gene: TRBD2; V gene: TRBV11-2; J gene: TRBJ2-2; CDR3 protein: CASSPGTSGIGPNTGELFF; CDR3 DNA: TGTGCCAGCAGCCCGGGGACTAGCGGTATCGGACCGAACACCGGGGAGCTGTTTTTT
clone size: medium-sized; D gene: -; V gene: TRBV2; J gene: TRBJ2-2; CDR3 protein: CASIGRVSGELFF; CDR3 DNA: TGTGCCAGCATAGGCCGAGTCAGCGGGGAGCTGTTTTTT
clone size: -; D gene: TRBD2; V gene: TRBV7-3; J gene: TRBJ2-1; CDR3 protein: CASSFGLANEQFF; CDR3 DNA: TGTGCCAGCAGCTTTGGACTAGCTAATGAGCAGTTCTTC
clone size: once; D gene: TRBD1; V gene: TRBV30; J gene: TRBJ1-5; CDR3 protein: CAWSDADRERQPQHF; CDR3 DNA: TGTGCCTGGAGCGACGCGGACAGGGAGCGTCAGCCCCAGCATTTT
clone size: few; D gene: -; V gene: TRBV11-2; J gene: TRBJ2-7; CDR3 protein: CASSFWLGPYEQYF; CDR3 DNA: TGTGCCAGCAGCTTTTGGCTGGGTCCATACGAGCAGTACTTC
clone size: -; D gene: -; V gene: TRBV20-1; J gene: TRBJ2-7; CDR3 protein: CSARDVRDYEQYF; CDR3 DNA: TGCAGTGCTAGAGATGTGCGGGACTACGAGCAGTACTTC
clone size: many; D gene: -; V gene: TRBV6-8; J gene: TRBJ2-4; CDR3 protein: CASSPQVWPKNIQYF; CDR3 DNA: TGTGCCAGCAGCCCCCAGGTATGGCCCAAAAACATTCAGTACTTC
clone size: medium-sized; D gene: TRBD1; V gene: TRBV6-1; J gene: TRBJ1-1; CDR3 protein: CASSRPGQGEAFF; CDR3 DNA: TGTGCCAGCAGCCGCCCGGGACAGGGTGAAGCTTTCTTT
clone size: many; D gene: TRBD2; V gene: TRBV5-1; J gene: TRBJ2-5; CDR3 protein: CASSLSLAGPLIQETQYF; CDR3 DNA: TGCGCCAGCAGCTTGTCGCTAGCGGGACCTCTCATTCAGGAGACCCAGTACTTC
clone size: many; D gene: -; V gene: TRBV24-1; J gene: TRBJ2-3; CDR3 protein: CATSDPGSYTDTQYF; CDR3 DNA: TGTGCCACCAGTGATCCCGGGTCTTACACAGATACGCAGTATTTT
clone size: few; D gene: -; V gene: TRBV3-1; J gene: TRBJ1-2; CDR3 protein: CASSQAEAGYTF; CDR3 DNA: TGTGCCAGCAGCCAAGCCGAGGCTGGCTACACCTTC
clone size: medium-sized; D gene: TRBD2; V gene: TRBV24-1; J gene: TRBJ2-1; CDR3 protein: CATSDLGTSGEGVQFF; CDR3 DNA: TGTGCCACCAGTGATCTCGGGACTAGCGGCGAGGGGGTGCAGTTCTTC
clone size: many; D gene: -; V gene: TRBV5-1; J gene: TRBJ2-1; CDR3 protein: CASSLAPGSSYNEQFF; CDR3 DNA: TGCGCCAGCAGCTTGGCCCCGGGGAGCTCCTACAATGAGCAGTTCTTC
clone size: -; D gene: -; V gene: TRBV6-4; J gene: TRBJ2-2; CDR3 protein: CASSALPFRGSGNTGELFF; CDR3 DNA: TGTGCCAGCAGTGCACTCCCTTTTCGTGGGAGTGGGAACACCGGGGAGCTGTTTTTT
clone size: few; D gene: TRBD2; V gene: TRBV6-5; J gene: TRBJ2-1; CDR3 protein: CASSYSPAGVAEQFF; CDR3 DNA: TGTGCCAGCAGTTACTCGCCAGCGGGAGTAGCTGAGCAGTTCTTC
clone size: many; D gene: TRBD2; V gene: TRBV20-1; J gene: TRBJ2-2; CDR3 protein: CSANGLAGEVDTGELFF; CDR3 DNA: TGCAGTGCCAATGGACTAGCGGGAGAGGTGGACACCGGGGAGCTGTTTTTT
clone size: -; D gene: -; V gene: TRBV30; J gene: TRBJ1-2; CDR3 protein: CAWSSGGGDYGYTF; CDR3 DNA: TGTGCCTGGAGTTCTGGAGGGGGGGACTATGGCTACACCTTC